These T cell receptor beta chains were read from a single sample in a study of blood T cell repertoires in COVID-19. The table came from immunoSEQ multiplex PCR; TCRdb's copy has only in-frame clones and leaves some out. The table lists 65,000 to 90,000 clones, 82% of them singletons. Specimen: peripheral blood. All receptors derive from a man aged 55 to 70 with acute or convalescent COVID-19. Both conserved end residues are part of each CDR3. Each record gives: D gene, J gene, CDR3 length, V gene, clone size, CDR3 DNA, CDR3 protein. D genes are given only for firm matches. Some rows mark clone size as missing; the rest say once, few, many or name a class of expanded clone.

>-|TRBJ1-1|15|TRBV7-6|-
TGTGCCAGCAGCTTAGCACCAGGGATGAACACTGAAGCTTTCTTT
CASSLAPGMNTEAFF
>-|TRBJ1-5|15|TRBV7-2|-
TGTGCCAGCAGCTTAACAGGACGGGCTAATCAGCCCCAGCATTTT
CASSLTGRANQPQHF
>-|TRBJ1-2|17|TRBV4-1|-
TGCGCCAGCAGCCAAGATCAGGTAGACGCAGCTAACTATGGCTACACCTTC
CASSQDQVDAANYGYTF
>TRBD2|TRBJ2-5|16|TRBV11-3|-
TGTGCCAGCAGCCTAGGGGCTAGCGGGGGCGAAGAGACCCAGTACTTC
CASSLGASGGEETQYF
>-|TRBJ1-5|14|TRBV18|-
TGTGCCAGCTCGCCCAGAGAGGGCAATCAGCCCCAGCATTTT
CASSPREGNQPQHF
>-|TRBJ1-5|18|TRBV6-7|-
TGTGCCAGCAGTTACCCGTCAGGGAAAGCCCCTAGCAATCAGCCCCAGCATTTT
CASSYPSGKAPSNQPQHF
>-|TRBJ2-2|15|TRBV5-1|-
TGCGCCAGCAGCTTGGAGGCAGTTCCGGGCGGGGAGCTGTTTTTT
CASSLEAVPGGELFF
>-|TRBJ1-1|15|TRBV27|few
TGTGCCAGCAGTCCCCCCGGAGCGATGAACACTGAAGCTTTCTTT
CASSPPGAMNTEAFF
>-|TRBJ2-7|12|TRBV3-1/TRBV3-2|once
TGTGCCAGCAGCCACAAGGGGGTGGAGCAGTACTTC
CASSHKGVEQYF
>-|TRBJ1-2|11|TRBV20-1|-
TGCAGTGCCTTTTCGACAGATGGCTACACCTTC
CSAFSTDGYTF
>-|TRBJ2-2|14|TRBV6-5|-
TGTGCCAGCAGTTGGACACTTAACACCGGGGAGCTGTTTTTT
CASSWTLNTGELFF
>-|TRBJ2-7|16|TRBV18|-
TGTGCCAGCTCAGTAAGCGGCGGGTCGAGCTCCTACGAGCAGTACTTC
CASSVSGGSSSYEQYF
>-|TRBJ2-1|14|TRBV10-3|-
TGTGCCATCACAACTCCTAATTTTCCCAATGAGCAGTTCTTC
CAITTPNFPNEQFF
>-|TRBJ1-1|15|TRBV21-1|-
TGTGCCAGCGCCACCGGGGAAAGAAGGAGGACTGAAGCTTTCTTT
CASATGERRRTEAFF
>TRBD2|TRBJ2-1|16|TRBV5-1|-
TGCGCCAGCAGCTTGGGCCAGTCTAGCGGCACAAGGGAGCAGTTCTTC
CASSLGQSSGTREQFF
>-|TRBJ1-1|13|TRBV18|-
TGTGCCAGCTCACCACAGGGGGACACTGAAGCTTTCTTT
CASSPQGDTEAFF
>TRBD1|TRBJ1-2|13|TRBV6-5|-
TGTGCCAGCAGCCTTGACAGGGTCTATGGCTACACCTTC
CASSLDRVYGYTF
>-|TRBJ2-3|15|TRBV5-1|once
TGCGCCAGCAGCTTGACTAATCTGGCCCCAGATACGCAGTATTTT
CASSLTNLAPDTQYF
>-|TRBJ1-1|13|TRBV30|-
TGTGCCTGCGCGAGACGTCGGGACACTGAAGCTTTCTTT
CACARRRDTEAFF
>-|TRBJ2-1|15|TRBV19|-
TGTGCCAGTAGTATACAACCCAGGCTAGCGAATGAGCAGTTCTTC
CASSIQPRLANEQFF
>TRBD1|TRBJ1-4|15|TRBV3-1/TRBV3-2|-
TGTGCCAGCAGCCCAGGACAGGCAACTAATGAAAAACTGTTTTTT
CASSPGQATNEKLFF
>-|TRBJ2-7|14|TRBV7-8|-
TGTGCCAGCGGAAGGAGTAGCGAGTTCTACGAGCAGTACTTC
CASGRSSEFYEQYF